Sequencing of this T cell receptor beta chain was carried out in a study of blood T cell repertoires in COVID-19. This clone was detected only once. This CDR3 is built from 15 residues. Germline V CDR1 and CDR2: KGHSH, LQKENI. V shed 3 bases and J 7 bases; nucleotides not matched to a gene: 6. Libraries were prepared by immunoSEQ multiplex PCR; TCRdb keeps only in-frame clonotypes and omits some of them. The table shows 350,000 to 450,000 clones, with roughly 85% occurring only once. This receptor was taken from a woman between 18 and 29 years old with acute or convalescent COVID-19. The chain combines TRBV18 with TRBJ1-4; 9 positions match TRBD1. The sequenced material came from peripheral blood. CDR3: CASSPQQGATEKLFF. The CDR3 DNA is TGTGCCAGCTCACCCCAACAGGGGGCGACTGAAAAACTGTTTTTT.